The 12 T cell receptor beta chains below all came from one sample that was sequenced in a study of T cell responses to AZD1222 COVID-19 vaccine (dated by TCRdb to the early 2020s). The library was made by the immunoSEQ multiplex PCR assay. TCRdb took this table from immuneACCESS and kept in-frame rearrangements with V and J called. Such tables lack part of the clones; where checked against another copy, unresolved V genes explain under half of the gap, and the rest is unexplained. The sample records about 140,000 clones, 92% of which are singletons. The ten largest clones capture about 2.3% of the sample. Explained via the paper, the time point label denotes: baseline before first vaccination. The starting material was peripheral blood, obtained on day 0 of AZD1222 vaccination. Every receptor here comes from an adult in good health.

J is TRBJ2-3 and V is TRBV11-2, with D perhaps matching TRBD1 or TRBD2 (6 bases each). Deletions cut 10 bases from V and 2 bases from J, with 16 bases between. In germline, CDR1 is SGHAT, CDR2 FQNNGV. The CDR3 is made up of 14 amino acids. This CDR3 is CAIRRRGNTDTQYF. The CDR3, as DNA: TGTGCCATCCGAAGGAGGGGGAACACAGATACGCAGTATTTT.

This clone is deemed medium-sized (0.01 to 0.1%). The CDR3 here is CASSRTEGIHSPLHF. CDR3 coding DNA: TGTGCCAGCAGCCGAACAGAGGGGATTCATTCACCCCTCCACTTT. V gene TRBV7-9 combines with J gene TRBJ1-6; D possibly corresponds to TRBD1 (5 bases). The V end was cut by 5 bases, the J end by 8 bases, with 16 bases between. The germline V gene has CDR1 SEHNR and CDR2 FQNEAQ (reference sequence). The CDR3 length is 15 residues.

V usage is TRBV18 and J usage is TRBJ2-2; 8 nucleotides line up with TRBD1. After removal of 3 bases from V and 7 bases from J, the junction contained 13 bases not matched to a gene. Germline loops: CDR1 KGHSH, CDR2 LQKENI. This CDR3 has 17 residues. CDR3 sequence: CASSPATAWTGLGELFF. The CDR3 DNA reads as TGTGCCAGCTCACCGGCCACCGCATGGACAGGGCTCGGGGAGCTGTTTTTT.

The rearrangement links TRBV10-2 to TRBJ1-2, with D possibly matching TRBD1 (5 bases). Between the trimmed V and J ends, which lost 0 bases and 4 bases, there was a span of 9 bases. The CDR3 extends over 14 amino acids. Per germline, CDR1 WSHSY and CDR2 SAAADI. In DNA form, the CDR3 reads TGCGCCAGCAGTGAGTCAACAGGATTCTATGGCTACACCTTC. Translation: CASSESTGFYGYTF.

The V and J genes are TRBV19 and TRBJ2-5; TRBD2 matches at 10 bases. This CDR3 is 15 amino acids long. Germline assignment: CDR1 LNHDA and CDR2 SQIVND (reference sequence). Trimming cost V 3 bases and J 1 base; bases outside gene matches: 2. This chain's CDR3 is CASSILAGVQETQYF. The CDR3 DNA follows: TGTGCCAGTAGTATCCTAGCGGGGGTCCAAGAGACCCAGTACTTC. The full variable domain, completed using reference TRBV19 and TRBJ2-5, is DGGITQSPKYLFRKEGQNVTLSCEQNLNHDAMYWYRQDPGQGLRLIYYSQIVNDFQKGDIAEGYSVSREKKESFPLTVTSAQKNPTAFYLCASSILAGVQETQYFGPGTRLLVL.

The chain links TRBV5-6 to TRBJ1-2; D not certain. Per the germline V gene, CDR1 is SGHDT and CDR2 is YYEEEE. V lost 3 bases to trimming and J lost 5 bases, with 8 bases between them. This CDR3 contains 12 residues. The CDR3 DNA follows: TGTGCCAGCAGCTCAACAGAATATGGCTACACCTTC. It yields the protein CASSSTEYGYTF.

The rearrangement joins TRBV5-1 to TRBJ1-2; TRBD1 matches 7 bases. V lost 2 bases, J lost 5 bases, and 6 bases stayed unmatched. CDR1 and CDR2 (germline): SGHRS, YFSETQ. The CDR3 loop spans 14 amino acids. CDR3 DNA: TGCGCCAGCAGCTTAGGGGGCGCCGGGTATGGCTACACCTTC. Translation: CASSLGGAGYGYTF.

The V and J genes are TRBV6-5 and TRBJ1-4; no definite D call. V was cut by 6 bases and J by 8 bases, with 16 bases left in between. The V gene's germline CDR1 is MNHEY and CDR2 SVGAGI. The CDR3 has 14 residues. The CDR3 loop reads CASRAGLQEEKLFF. The CDR3 DNA reads TGTGCCAGCAGGGCGGGCCTTCAGGAGGAAAAACTGTTTTTT.

This chain uses TRBV30 with TRBJ2-1; the D gene is possibly TRBD1 (6 bases). The CDR3 runs to 13 residues. Germline CDR1 GTSNPN, CDR2 SVGIG (reference sequence). V lost 3 bases, J lost 3 bases, and 9 bases lay in between. This CDR3 is CAWRQGNYNEQFF. The CDR3 DNA is TGTGCCTGGAGACAGGGAAACTACAATGAGCAGTTCTTC. The full variable domain, with the rest looked up from reference TRBV30 and TRBJ2-1, is SQTIHQWPATLVQPVGSPLSLECTVEGTSNPNLYWYRQAAGRGLQLLFYSVGIGQISSEVPQNLSASRPQDRQFILSSKKLLLSDSGFYLCAWRQGNYNEQFFGPGTRLTVL.

The chain is built from TRBV4-1 and TRBJ2-2, with a tentative D call TRBD2 (5 bases). The germline V gene encodes CDR1 MGHRA and CDR2 YSYEKL. CDR3 length: 16 amino acids. Deletions cut 2 bases from V and 0 bases from J, with 10 bases between. CDR3 bases: TGCGCCAGCAGCCAACGAGGGCAGACGAACACCGGGGAGCTGTTTTTT. Its translation is CASSQRGQTNTGELFF.

The chain carries TRBV12-3 or TRBV12-4 and TRBJ2-1; no clear D gene. The CDR3 extends over 13 amino acids. Trimming removed 5 bases from V and 12 bases from J, with 17 bases in between. CDR3 residues: CASSPPTPIGQFF. The CDR3 region has the DNA TGTGCCAGCAGTCCGCCGACCCCAATCGGGCAGTTCTTC.

A single count supports this clone. The genes are TRBV11-2 and TRBJ2-7; 7 bases fit TRBD2. V was pared by 3 bases and J by 7 bases, with 6 bases of the junction left unmatched. The CDR3 extends over 13 amino acids. Germline V gene lookup returns CDR1 SGHAT and CDR2 FQNNGV. The CDR3 loop reads CASSLERGVEQYF. The CDR3 nucleotides are TGTGCCAGCAGCTTGGAGCGGGGAGTGGAGCAGTACTTC.